The clone carrying this T cell receptor (beta chain) was recorded a few times. These data come from a study of early T cells in non-severe SARS-CoV-2 infection. The germline CDR1 and CDR2 sequences are DFQATT and SNEGSKA (reference sequence). CDR3 length: 13 residues. Trimming took 1 base from V and 4 from J, leaving 10 bases between them. Using its own MiXCR run on the 5' RACE reads, TCRdb lists one record per CDR3 protein. The table includes fewer than 120,000 distinct CDR3 sequences, around 12% detected once. This clonotype was sampled from an adult who was a healthcare worker with PCR-confirmed SARS-CoV-2 infection or an uninfected control (not recorded which). V usage is TRBV20-1 and J usage is TRBJ1-2; D is uncertain. This sample comprised whole blood, obtained at baseline. As DNA, the CDR3 is TGCAGTGCTAGAGTACCCGATACCTATGGCTACACCTTC. It codes for CSARVPDTYGYTF.